This entry lists 20 T cell receptor beta chains sequenced from one sample in a study of T cell responses to AZD1222 COVID-19 vaccine. This table comes from immunoSEQ multiplex PCR, and its TCRdb copy is limited to in-frame clones, with some not included. The data show approximately 110,000 clones, around 92% seen once. The sample here was peripheral blood, taken on day 0 of AZD1222 vaccination. Receptors originate from an adult in good health.

The chain uses TRBV6-1 and TRBJ2-3, with 9 bases fitting TRBD1. The CDR3 contains 16 residues. Germline V gives CDR1 MNHNS, CDR2 SASEGT. Trimming cost V 2 bases and J 0 bases; bases outside gene matches: 3. In DNA, the CDR3 is TGTGCCAGCAGTGAAATCGGACAGGGGAGCACAGATACGCAGTATTTT. Protein: CASSEIGQGSTDTQYF.

This rearrangement joins TRBV6-2 or TRBV6-3 to TRBJ1-1; D gene ambiguous. V lost 2 bases and J 1 base, leaving 8 bases between the germline ends. Germline assignment: CDR1 MNHEY and CDR2 SVGEGT. The CDR3 extends over 14 amino acids. CDR3 coding DNA: TGTGCCAGCAGTTACCTGGGCGGGAACACTGAAGCTTTCTTT. It specifies CASSYLGGNTEAFF.

The chain links TRBV7-8 to TRBJ2-1; 9 bases match TRBD1. Germline V lookup: CDR1 SGHVS, CDR2 FQNEAQ. V gave up 3 bases and J gave up 4 bases; unmatched junction bases: 7. The CDR3 runs to 16 residues. CDR3 nucleotide sequence: TGTGCCAGCAGCTTGATAACAGGGGGCGAGTACAATGAGCAGTTCTTC. As protein: CASSLITGGEYNEQFF. The full variable domain, in which reference TRBV7-8 and TRBJ2-1 provide the parts outside the CDR3, is GAGVSQSPRYKVAKRGQDVALRCDPISGHVSLFWYQQALGQGPEFLTYFQNEAQLDKSGLPSDRFFAERPEGSVSTLKIQRTQQEDSAVYLCASSLITGGEYNEQFFGPGTRLTVL.

The rearrangement links TRBV19 to TRBJ2-2, with 9 bases matching TRBD1. The CDR3 is 15 amino acids. Germline V CDR1 and CDR2: LNHDA, SQIVND (reference sequence). The V segment lost 5 bases and the J segment 4 bases; nucleotides outside the gene matches: 5. CDR3 DNA: TGTGCCAGTAGTCCGGGACAGGGCATCACCGGGGAGCTGTTTTTT. Protein product: CASSPGQGITGELFF.

The rearrangement joins TRBV7-2 to TRBJ1-1; 9 nucleotides match TRBD1. J was trimmed by 7 bases and V by 4 bases; bases with no gene match: 7. Germline V gene lookup returns CDR1 SGHTA and CDR2 FQGNSA. This CDR3 is 14 amino acids long. CDR3 DNA: TGTGCCAGCAGCTCTTCGACAGGGGGACTTGAAGCTTTCTTT. This codes for CASSSSTGGLEAFF.

The V call is TRBV11-3, the J call TRBJ2-1, with 13 positions matching TRBD2. Losses at the gene ends were 5 bases for V and 5 bases for J; bases not matched to a gene: 6. This CDR3 spans 16 amino acids. The germline gives CDR1 SGHNT, CDR2 YENEEA. The CDR3 here is CASSRLAGGGHNEQFF. CDR3 nucleotides: TGTGCCAGCAGCCGACTAGCGGGAGGTGGCCACAATGAGCAGTTCTTC.

The sample holds one count of this clone. The chain uses TRBV6-1 and TRBJ2-7; D remains unclear. CDR3 length: 15 amino acids. V lost 0 bases to trimming and J lost 3 bases, with 12 bases between them. Germline loops: CDR1 MNHNS, CDR2 SASEGT. CDR3 residues: CASSEASGSLYEQYF. The CDR3 nucleotides are TGTGCCAGCAGTGAAGCTTCGGGCAGCCTCTACGAGCAGTACTTC.

CDR3 region: CASSSPGGTDTQYF. Here the CDR3 DNA reads TGTGCCAGCAGTTCTCCAGGGGGCACAGATACGCAGTATTTT. This chain links TRBV27 with TRBJ2-3; tentative D call: TRBD1 (6 bases). Germline CDR1 and CDR2: MNHEY and SMNVEV (reference sequence). V was clipped by 4 bases and J by 1 base, with 9 bases between them. The CDR3 totals 14 residues.

The chain combines TRBV6-5 with TRBJ1-2; D possibly corresponds to TRBD1 (6 bases). This CDR3 contains 15 residues. Trimming pared 6 bases from V and 4 bases from J, leaving 18 bases between. Germline CDR1 MNHEY, CDR2 SVGAGI. The CDR3 loop is CASRKGVGVGYGYTF. CDR3 DNA sequence: TGTGCCAGCAGGAAGGGGGTCGGGGTGGGCTATGGCTACACCTTC.

The count of this clone is one. This chain connects TRBV7-8 to TRBJ2-6; D remains ambiguous. CDR3 length equals 15 residues. V was trimmed by 1 base and J by 1 base, leaving 5 bases between them. The V gene's germline CDR1 is SGHVS and CDR2 FQNEAQ. CDR3 in amino acids: CASSLVGSGANVLTF. DNA of the CDR3: TGTGCCAGCAGCTTAGTTGGTTCTGGGGCCAACGTCCTGACTTTC.

The J gene is TRBJ1-2, the V gene TRBV2, with 9 nucleotides matching TRBD1. V trimming: 7 bases; J trimming: 4 bases; junction bases outside the gene matches: 7. The CDR3 length is 14 residues. Germline assignment: CDR1 SNHLY and CDR2 FYNNEI. The CDR3 sequence: CASTLGQGGYGYTF. CDR3 coding DNA: TGTGCCAGCACCTTGGGACAGGGAGGCTATGGCTACACCTTC.

This rearrangement joins TRBV6-5 to TRBJ1-2, with a tentative D call TRBD1 (5 bases). CDR3 length: 12 residues. The germline gives CDR1 MNHEY, CDR2 SVGAGI. V was clipped by 7 bases and J by 4 bases, with 10 bases between them. In DNA, the CDR3 is TGTGCCAGCATGCCCGGGGGCTATGGCTACACCTTC. It yields the protein CASMPGGYGYTF.

J is TRBJ2-2 and V is TRBV6-5, with TRBD2 as a possible D gene (5 bases). Trimming removed 3 bases at V and 3 bases at J, with 11 bases between. The CDR3 is made up of 15 amino acids. The germline gives CDR1 MNHEY, CDR2 SVGAGI. This CDR3 is CASSYSPGYTGELFF. CDR3 bases: TGTGCCAGCAGTTATTCACCGGGGTACACCGGGGAGCTGTTTTTT.

With respect to this clone: The sample has other DNA sequences that encode this CDR3 too. This chain links TRBV27 with TRBJ1-5; 11 bases fit TRBD1. Germline V gene sequence: CDR1 MNHEY, CDR2 SMNVEV (reference sequence). With V trimmed by 6 bases and J by 6 bases, 4 bases remained unmatched. The CDR3 runs to 14 residues. The CDR3: CASRGQGAGQPQHF. In DNA, the CDR3 is TGTGCCAGCAGAGGACAGGGGGCCGGTCAGCCCCAGCATTTT.

This chain uses TRBV5-8 with TRBJ2-7, with 11 bases identical to TRBD2. V shed 4 bases and J 6 bases; nucleotides not matched to a gene: 12. The CDR3 covers 16 residues. Germline CDR1 reads SGHTS; CDR2 reads YDEGEE. The CDR3 DNA follows: TGTGCCAGCAGCAAGGCCGGACTAGCGGGTATCCTCGAGCAGTACTTC. Translation gives CASSKAGLAGILEQYF.

V and J are TRBV24-1 and TRBJ1-5; D unresolved. Trimming left V 3 bases short and J 0 bases short, with 8 bases between. The CDR3 runs 15 residues. The germline V gene encodes CDR1 KGHDR and CDR2 SFDVKD. The chain's CDR3 is CATSDTRASNQPQHF. CDR3 sequence (DNA): TGTGCCACCAGTGATACCAGAGCTAGCAATCAGCCCCAGCATTTT.

This chain uses TRBV5-4 with TRBJ2-5, with 10 positions matching TRBD1. The J segment lost 2 bases and the V segment lost 4 bases, leaving 5 bases of the junction unmatched. CDR1 and CDR2 (germline): SGHNT, YYREEE (reference sequence). The CDR3 contains 15 residues. DNA of the CDR3: TGTGCCAGCAGCCTGGACAGGGGGGTTCAAGAGACCCAGTACTTC. Translating gives CASSLDRGVQETQYF.

The V and J genes are TRBV6-5 and TRBJ2-7, with 7 bases that match TRBD1. Germline assignment: CDR1 MNHEY and CDR2 SVGAGI. CDR3 length: 13 residues. The J segment lost 4 bases and the V segment lost 7 bases, leaving 7 bases of the junction unmatched. CDR3 in amino acids: CASNNRGWYEQYF. The CDR3 DNA reads as TGTGCCAGCAATAACAGGGGTTGGTACGAGCAGTACTTC.

The genes are TRBV2 and TRBJ2-5; D gene ambiguous. Germline V gene sequence: CDR1 SNHLY, CDR2 FYNNEI. The germline V and J ends were trimmed by 2 bases and 5 bases, with 3 bases remaining between them. The CDR3 runs 11 residues. In nucleotides, the CDR3 is TGTGCCAGCAGTGAAATGGAGACCCAGTACTTC. Its translation is CASSEMETQYF.

This clone has a single count. The V call is TRBV5-8, the J call TRBJ2-1, with D possibly matching TRBD1 (5 bases). V was pared by 0 bases and J by 12 bases, with 16 bases between. The CDR3 length is 14 residues. Germline loops: CDR1 SGHTS, CDR2 YDEGEE. The CDR3 DNA reads as TGTGCCAGCAGCTTGGTCACAGGTCGCAAGGGGCAGTTCTTC. This translates into CASSLVTGRKGQFF. Combining the CDR3 with reference TRBV5-8 and TRBJ2-1 gives the whole variable domain EAGVTQSPTHLIKTRGQQATLRCSPISGHTSVYWYQQALGLGLQFLLWYDEGEERNRGNFPPRFSGRQFPNYSSELNVNALELEDSALYLCASSLVTGRKGQFFGPGTRLTVL.